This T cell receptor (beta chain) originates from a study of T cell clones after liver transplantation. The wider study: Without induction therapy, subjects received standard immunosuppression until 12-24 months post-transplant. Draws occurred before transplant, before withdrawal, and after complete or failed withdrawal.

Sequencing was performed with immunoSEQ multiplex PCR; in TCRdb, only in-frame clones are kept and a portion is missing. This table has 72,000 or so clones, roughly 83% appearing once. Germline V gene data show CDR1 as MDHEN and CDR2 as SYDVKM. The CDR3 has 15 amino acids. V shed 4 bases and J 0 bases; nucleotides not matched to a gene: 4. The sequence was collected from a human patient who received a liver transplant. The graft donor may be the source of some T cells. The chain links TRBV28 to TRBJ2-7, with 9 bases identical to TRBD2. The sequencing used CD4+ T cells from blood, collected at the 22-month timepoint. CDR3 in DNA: TGTGCCAGCAGTTCTAGCGGGGATAGCTCCTACGAGCAGTACTTC. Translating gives CASSSSGDSSYEQYF.